The clone carrying this TCR beta chain occurred a few times. The antigen is not known. Following RNA extraction, reverse transcription yielded cDNA that acted as the sequencing template. Clones were sequenced by immunoSEQ multiplex PCR, and TCRdb holds only the in-frame ones, with some missing. This sample carries approximately 210,000 clones, approximately 47% of them seen once, and the ten largest clones take around 3%. As to treatment: oral pan-JAK inhibitor, 5-10 mg twice daily. It was from alopecia areata patients that lesional scalp punch biopsies and peripheral blood were collected. Looked up from germline, CDR1 is SEHNR and CDR2 is FQNEAQ (reference sequence). Deletions cut 5 bases from V and 6 bases from J, with 11 bases between. The CDR3 spans 13 residues. The data were obtained in a study of CD8+ T cells in alopecia areata. General study points: Resident alphabeta T-cell populations of normal skin are likewise subject to sequencing in scalp samples.

Specimen: CD4+ T cells sorted from blood, collected around week 37, from a patient treated with tofacitinib. The sequence was collected from a human donor with alopecia areata. The V call is TRBV7-9, the J call TRBJ2-1; the D gene is possibly TRBD2 (6 bases). The CDR3 region is CASSPMGGNEQFF. Written as DNA, the CDR3 is TGTGCCAGCAGCCCGATGGGGGGCAATGAGCAGTTCTTC.